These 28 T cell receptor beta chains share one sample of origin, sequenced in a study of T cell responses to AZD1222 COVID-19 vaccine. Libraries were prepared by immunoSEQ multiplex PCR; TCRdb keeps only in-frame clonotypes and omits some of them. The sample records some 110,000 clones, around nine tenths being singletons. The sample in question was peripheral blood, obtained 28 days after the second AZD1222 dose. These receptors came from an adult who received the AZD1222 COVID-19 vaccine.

CDR3 amino acids: CASSLRYGTYNSPLHF. CDR3 nucleotides: TGTGCCAGCAGCTTAAGATACGGGACGTATAATTCACCCCTCCACTTT. The chain is built from TRBV7-2 and TRBJ1-6; D is perhaps TRBD1 (5 bases). The ends were cut back, 2 bases at V and 4 bases at J, with 12 bases in the middle. This CDR3 is 16 amino acids long. CDR1 is SGHTA, CDR2 FQGNSA, per germline.

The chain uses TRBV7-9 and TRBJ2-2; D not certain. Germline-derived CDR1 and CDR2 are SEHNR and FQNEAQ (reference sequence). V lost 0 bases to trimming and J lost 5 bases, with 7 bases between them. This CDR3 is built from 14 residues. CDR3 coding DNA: TGTGCCAGCAGCTTAGCCCCGTGGACCGGGGAGCTGTTTTTT. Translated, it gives CASSLAPWTGELFF.

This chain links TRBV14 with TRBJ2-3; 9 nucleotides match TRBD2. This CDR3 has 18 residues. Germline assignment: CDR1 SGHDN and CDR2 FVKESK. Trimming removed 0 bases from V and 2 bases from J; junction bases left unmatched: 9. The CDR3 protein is CASSQDWGSGGPTDTQYF. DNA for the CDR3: TGTGCCAGCAGCCAAGATTGGGGTAGCGGGGGCCCCACAGATACGCAGTATTTT.

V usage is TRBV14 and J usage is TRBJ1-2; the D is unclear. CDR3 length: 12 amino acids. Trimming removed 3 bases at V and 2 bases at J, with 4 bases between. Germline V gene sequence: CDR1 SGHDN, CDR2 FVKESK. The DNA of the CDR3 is TGTGCCAGCAGCCAGACCAACTATGGCTACACCTTC. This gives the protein CASSQTNYGYTF.

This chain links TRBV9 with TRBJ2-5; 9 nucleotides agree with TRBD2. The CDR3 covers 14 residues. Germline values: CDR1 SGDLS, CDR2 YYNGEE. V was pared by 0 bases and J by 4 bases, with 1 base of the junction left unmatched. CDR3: CASSVEGLAETQYF. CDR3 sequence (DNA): TGTGCCAGCAGCGTAGAGGGACTAGCAGAGACCCAGTACTTC.

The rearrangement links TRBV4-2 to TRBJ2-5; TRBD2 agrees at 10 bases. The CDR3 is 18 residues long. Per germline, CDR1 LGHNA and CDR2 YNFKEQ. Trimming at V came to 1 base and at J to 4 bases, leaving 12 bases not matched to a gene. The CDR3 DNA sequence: TGTGCCAGCAGCCAAGCCCGAGGGAGCGGGGGGGCCGTAGAGACCCAGTACTTC. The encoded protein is CASSQARGSGGAVETQYF.

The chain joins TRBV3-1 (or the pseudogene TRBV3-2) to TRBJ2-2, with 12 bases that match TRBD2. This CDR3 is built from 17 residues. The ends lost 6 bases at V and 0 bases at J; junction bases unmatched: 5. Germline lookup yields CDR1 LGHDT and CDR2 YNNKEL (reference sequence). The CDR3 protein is CASRQRTSGTNTGELFF. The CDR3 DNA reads TGTGCCAGCAGACAAAGGACTAGCGGGACGAACACCGGGGAGCTGTTTTTT.

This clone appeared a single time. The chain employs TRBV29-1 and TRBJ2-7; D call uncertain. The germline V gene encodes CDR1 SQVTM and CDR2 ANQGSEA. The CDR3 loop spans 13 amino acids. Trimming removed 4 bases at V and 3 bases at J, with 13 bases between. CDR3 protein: CSVGWRPGYEQYF. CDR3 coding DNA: TGCAGCGTTGGGTGGCGACCAGGCTACGAGCAGTACTTC.

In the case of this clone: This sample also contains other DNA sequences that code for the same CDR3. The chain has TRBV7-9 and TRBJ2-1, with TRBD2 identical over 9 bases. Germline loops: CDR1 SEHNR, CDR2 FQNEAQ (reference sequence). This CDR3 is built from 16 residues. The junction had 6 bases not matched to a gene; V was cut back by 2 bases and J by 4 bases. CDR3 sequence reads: CASSLSLAGSYNEQFF. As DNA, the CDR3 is TGTGCCAGCAGCTTATCCCTAGCGGGGTCTTACAATGAGCAGTTCTTC.

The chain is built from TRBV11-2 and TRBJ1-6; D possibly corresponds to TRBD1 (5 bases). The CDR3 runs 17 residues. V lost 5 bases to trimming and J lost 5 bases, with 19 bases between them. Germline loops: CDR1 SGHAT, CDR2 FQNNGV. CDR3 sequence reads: CASSPGAESGNNSPLHF. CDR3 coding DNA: TGTGCCAGCAGCCCCGGGGCCGAATCGGGTAATAATTCACCCCTCCACTTT.

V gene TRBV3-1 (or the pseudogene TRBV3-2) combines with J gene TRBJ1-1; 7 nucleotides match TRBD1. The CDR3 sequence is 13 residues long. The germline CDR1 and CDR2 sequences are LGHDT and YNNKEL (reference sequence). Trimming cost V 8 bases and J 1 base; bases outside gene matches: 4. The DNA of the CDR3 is TGTGCCAGCGTTCGACAGGGGAACACTGAAGCTTTCTTT. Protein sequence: CASVRQGNTEAFF.

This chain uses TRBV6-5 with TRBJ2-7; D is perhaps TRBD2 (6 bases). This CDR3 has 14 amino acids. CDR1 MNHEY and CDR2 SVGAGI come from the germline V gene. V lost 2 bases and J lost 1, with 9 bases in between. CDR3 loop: CASSYLEGSYEQYF. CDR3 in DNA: TGTGCCAGCAGTTACCTGGAGGGGTCCTACGAGCAGTACTTC.

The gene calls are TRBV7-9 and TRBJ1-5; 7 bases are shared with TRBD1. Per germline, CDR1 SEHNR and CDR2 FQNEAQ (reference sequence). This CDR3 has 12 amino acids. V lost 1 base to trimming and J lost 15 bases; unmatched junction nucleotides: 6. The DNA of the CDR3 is TGTGCCAGCAGCTTAGAAGGGGGCGGCAGGCATTTT. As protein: CASSLEGGGRHF.

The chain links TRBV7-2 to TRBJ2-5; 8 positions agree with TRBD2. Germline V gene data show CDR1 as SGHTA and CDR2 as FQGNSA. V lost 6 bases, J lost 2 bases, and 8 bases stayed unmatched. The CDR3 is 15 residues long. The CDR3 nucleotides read TGTGCCAGCAGGGTAAGCGGGAGCGGACAAGAGACCCAGTACTTC. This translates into CASRVSGSGQETQYF.

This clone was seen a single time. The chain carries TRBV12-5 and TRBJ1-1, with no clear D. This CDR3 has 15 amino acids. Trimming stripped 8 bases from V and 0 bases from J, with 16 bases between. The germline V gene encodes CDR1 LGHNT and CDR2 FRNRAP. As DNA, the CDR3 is TGTGCTAGTTGGTTTGAACCGAATATGAACACTGAAGCTTTCTTT. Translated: CASWFEPNMNTEAFF.

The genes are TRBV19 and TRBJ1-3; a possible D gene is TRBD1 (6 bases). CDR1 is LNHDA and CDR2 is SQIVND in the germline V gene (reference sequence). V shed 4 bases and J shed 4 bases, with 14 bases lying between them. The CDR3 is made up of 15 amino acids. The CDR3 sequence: CASSTTQGQGNTIYF. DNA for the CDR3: TGTGCCAGTAGTACGACGCAGGGGCAAGGAAACACCATATATTTT.

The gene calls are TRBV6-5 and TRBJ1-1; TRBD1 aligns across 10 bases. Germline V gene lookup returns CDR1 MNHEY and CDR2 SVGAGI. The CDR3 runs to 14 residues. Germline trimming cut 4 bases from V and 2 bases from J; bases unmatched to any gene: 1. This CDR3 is CASSWDRGNTEAFF. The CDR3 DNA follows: TGTGCCAGCAGTTGGGACAGGGGAAACACTGAAGCTTTCTTT.

The CDR3 region is CASSLNGGKGETQYF. The CDR3 DNA sequence: TGCGCCAGCAGCTTGAACGGGGGGAAAGGAGAGACCCAGTACTTC. The genes are TRBV5-1 and TRBJ2-5; TRBD2 agrees at 7 bases. Losses at the gene ends were 1 base for V and 4 bases for J; bases not matched to a gene: 7. The CDR3 consists of 15 residues. The germline V gene has CDR1 SGHRS and CDR2 YFSETQ.

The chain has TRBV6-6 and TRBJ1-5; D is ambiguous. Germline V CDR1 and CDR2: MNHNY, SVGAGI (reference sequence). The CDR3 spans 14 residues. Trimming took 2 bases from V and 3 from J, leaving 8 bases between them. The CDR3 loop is CASSYIGSNQPQHF. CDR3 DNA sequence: TGTGCCAGCAGTTACATAGGGTCCAATCAGCCCCAGCATTTT.

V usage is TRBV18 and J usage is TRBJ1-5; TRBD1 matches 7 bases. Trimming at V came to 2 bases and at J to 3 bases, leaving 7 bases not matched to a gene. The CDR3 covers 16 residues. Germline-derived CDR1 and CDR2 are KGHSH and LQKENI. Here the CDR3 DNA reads TGTGCCAGCTCACCAGATCCAGGGGGGATCAATCAGCCCCAGCATTTT. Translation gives CASSPDPGGINQPQHF.

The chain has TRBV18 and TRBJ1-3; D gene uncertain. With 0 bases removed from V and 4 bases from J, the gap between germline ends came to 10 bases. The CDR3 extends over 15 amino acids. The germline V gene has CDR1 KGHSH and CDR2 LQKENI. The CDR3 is CASSPPRSSGNTIYF. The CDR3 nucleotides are TGTGCCAGCTCACCACCGAGGTCCTCAGGAAACACCATATATTTT.

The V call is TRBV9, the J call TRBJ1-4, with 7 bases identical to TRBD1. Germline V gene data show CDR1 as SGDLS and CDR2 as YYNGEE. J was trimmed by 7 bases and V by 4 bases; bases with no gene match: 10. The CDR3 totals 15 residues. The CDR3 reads CASSPRPGGTEKLFF. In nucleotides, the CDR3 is TGTGCCAGCAGCCCCCGACCAGGGGGAACTGAAAAACTGTTTTTT. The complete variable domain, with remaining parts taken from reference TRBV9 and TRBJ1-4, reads DSGVTQTPKHLITATGQRVTLRCSPRSGDLSVYWYQQSLDQGLQFLIQYYNGEERAKGNILERFSAQQFPDLHSELNLSSLELGDSALYFCASSPRPGGTEKLFFGSGTQLSVL.

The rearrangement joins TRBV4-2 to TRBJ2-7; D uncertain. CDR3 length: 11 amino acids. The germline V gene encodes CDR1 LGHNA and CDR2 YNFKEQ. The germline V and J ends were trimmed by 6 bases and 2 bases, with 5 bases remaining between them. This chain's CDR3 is CASSHTYEQYF. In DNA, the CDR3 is TGTGCCAGCAGTCATACCTACGAGCAGTACTTC.

The CDR3 sequence: CASSLGGTGHAYEQYF. The DNA of the CDR3 is TGTGCCAGCAGCTTGGGGGGAACAGGGCACGCCTACGAGCAGTACTTC. The rearrangement joins TRBV5-4 to TRBJ2-7, with D possibly matching TRBD1 (6 bases). V gave up 0 bases and J gave up 2 bases, with 15 bases separating them. In germline, CDR1 is SGHNT, CDR2 YYREEE (reference sequence). The CDR3 spans 16 residues. Full variable domain (remainder filled in from reference TRBV5-4 and TRBJ2-7): ETGVTQSPTHLIKTRGQQVTLRCSSQSGHNTVSWYQQALGQGPQFIFQYYREEENGRGNFPPRFSGLQFPNYSSELNVNALELDDSALYLCASSLGGTGHAYEQYFGPGTRLTVT.

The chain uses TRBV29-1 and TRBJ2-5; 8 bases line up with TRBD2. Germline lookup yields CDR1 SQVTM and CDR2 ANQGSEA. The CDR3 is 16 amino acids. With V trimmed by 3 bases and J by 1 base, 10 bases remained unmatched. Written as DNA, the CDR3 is TGCAGCGTTGAGCTTCGACTAGCGACGAGCCAAGAGACCCAGTACTTC. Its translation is CSVELRLATSQETQYF.

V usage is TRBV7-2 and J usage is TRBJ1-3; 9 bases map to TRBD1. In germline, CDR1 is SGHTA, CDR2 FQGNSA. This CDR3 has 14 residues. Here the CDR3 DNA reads TGTGGAGGGGGACAGGGCTTATCTGGAAACACCATATATTTT. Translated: CGGGQGLSGNTIYF.

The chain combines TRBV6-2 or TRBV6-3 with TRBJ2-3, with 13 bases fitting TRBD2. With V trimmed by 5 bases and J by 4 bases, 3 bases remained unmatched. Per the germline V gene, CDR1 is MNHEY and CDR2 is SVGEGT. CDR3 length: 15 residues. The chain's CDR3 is CASSRLAGGADTQYF. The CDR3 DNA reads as TGTGCCAGCAGTCGACTAGCGGGAGGTGCAGATACGCAGTATTTT.

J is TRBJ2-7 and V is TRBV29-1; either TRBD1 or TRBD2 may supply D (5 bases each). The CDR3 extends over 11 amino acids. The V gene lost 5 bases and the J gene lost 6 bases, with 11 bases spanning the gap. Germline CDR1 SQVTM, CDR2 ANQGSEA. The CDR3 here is CSVWGRREQYF. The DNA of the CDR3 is TGCAGCGTTTGGGGGAGACGCGAGCAGTACTTC.